This record concerns one T cell receptor (beta chain) sequence. The data belong to a study of blood T cell repertoires in COVID-19. Turning to the study itself: COVID-19 samples, acute and convalescent, were from the United States, Italy and Spain. PBMCs, B-cell-depleted T cells, or T cells provided the cDNA or gDNA that made up the material.

Sequenced by immunoSEQ multiplex PCR; TCRdb stores in-frame clones only, minus some. The sample yields under 400,000 clones, 65% to 90% seen once. Adults between roughly 18 and 89 years of age took part from fewer than 30 US areas. The CDR3 sequence is 17 residues long. Germline-derived CDR1 and CDR2 are SEHNR and FQNEAQ (reference sequence). The V end lost 6 bases, the J end lost 0 bases, and 21 bases lay between the germline ends. This clonotype was obtained from a woman aged 40 to 50 with acute COVID-19. Sequencing used PBMCs or T cells enriched from blood (not recorded which). V gene TRBV7-9 combines with J gene TRBJ2-7; a possible D gene is TRBD1 (5 bases). This CDR3 reads CASSQSVRDRSSYEQYF. DNA for the CDR3: TGTGCCAGCAGTCAAAGCGTCCGAGACAGAAGCTCCTACGAGCAGTACTTC.